This T cell receptor beta chain was captured by sequencing in a study of CD8 T cells in Susac syndrome (dated by TCRdb to between 2017 and 2020). General notes on the study: The study used repertoire sequencing to test whether antigen drove CD8+ T cell activation and differentiation in Susac syndrome.

Results and caveats for the whole study, not just this receptor: The study acknowledged that relatively few individuals were included in the TCR sequencing and HLA analysis.

Peripheral blood CD8+ and CD4+ T cells from healthy donors, Susac syndrome patients and multiple sclerosis patients were profiled using high-throughput TCR beta sequencing. Healthy donors were included as age- and sex-matched controls. Bulk CD8+ and CD4+ T cells were purified by magnetic negative isolation, whereas CD8+ TEMRA cells were enriched by FACS. Blood was drawn into EDTA tubes, processed within 24 hours, and PBMCs were isolated by density gradient centrifugation. PBMCs intended for TCR sequencing were cryopreserved in liquid nitrogen and were subsequently thawed in a 37 degrees C water bath. The sorted or isolated CD4+, CD8+ and CD8+ TEMRA cells reached a purity of at least 90%. RNA was extracted with the RNeasy kit and about 0.5 to 1 ug was reverse transcribed using random hexamers. The immunoSEQ multiplex PCR assay, covering 54 Vbeta and 13 Jbeta segments, was used to amplify TCR beta CDR3 regions. PCR amplification bias was corrected using a synthetic template baseline for primer optimization and computational correction. The published analysis was carried out like this. Reads were assigned to V, D and J genes according to IMGT and analyzed in immunoSEQ Analyzer, with only productive sequences retained. Clonality was calculated as one minus the Shannon entropy normalized by log2 of the number of productive unique sequences. For each patient and control, public and private clones were evaluated among the 100 most prevalent clones. A clone was defined as Susac-specific if it was absent from the healthy and MS cohorts, from more than 850 published viral clones and from other ImmuneACCESS disease sequences. TCRdb trimmed public reads at Q25 via fastp, called clones via MiXCR and kept in-frame beta chains. For every CDR3 protein sequence, its rows merge into one entry that carries the most common genes and DNA. The authors' filters were not applied to this entry. The sample records approximately 170,000 distinct CDR3 sequences, roughly nine tenths of which are singletons. The top ten constitute 0.065% to 0.1% of the sample.

Remarks on this clonotype: Its antigen remains unidentified. The input lacks base qualities; no much larger clone sits a single base away.

Per the germline V gene (reference sequence), LNHDA is the CDR1 and SQIVND is the CDR2. The CDR3, from cysteine to phenylalanine, totals 12 residues. Of all the DNA, just the CDR3 is kept, 36 bases in frame from base 1. A distance of 4 bases separates the germline ends of V and J, which lose 4 bases and 1 base respectively. The sample was CD4+ T cells from PBMCs. The V and J genes are TRBV19 and TRBJ1-1; the D gene assignment is ambiguous. The sequence came from a human donor in good health. At the DNA level, the sequence is TGTGCCAGTAGTACCCAGAACACTGAAGCTTTCTTT. Its protein product is CASSTQNTEAFF.